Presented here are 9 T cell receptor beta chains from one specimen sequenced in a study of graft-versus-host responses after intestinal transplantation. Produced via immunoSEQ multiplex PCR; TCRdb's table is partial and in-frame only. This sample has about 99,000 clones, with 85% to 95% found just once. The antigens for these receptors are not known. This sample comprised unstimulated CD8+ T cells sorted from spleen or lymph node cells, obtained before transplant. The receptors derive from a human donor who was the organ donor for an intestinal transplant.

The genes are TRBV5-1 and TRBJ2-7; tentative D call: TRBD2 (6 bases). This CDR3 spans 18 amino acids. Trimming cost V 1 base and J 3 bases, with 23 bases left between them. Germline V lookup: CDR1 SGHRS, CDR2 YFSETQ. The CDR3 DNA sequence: TGCGCCAGCAGCTTGTTTGGCCTAGTGGGGGGAGAGGACTACGAGCAGTACTTC. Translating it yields CASSLFGLVGGEDYEQYF.

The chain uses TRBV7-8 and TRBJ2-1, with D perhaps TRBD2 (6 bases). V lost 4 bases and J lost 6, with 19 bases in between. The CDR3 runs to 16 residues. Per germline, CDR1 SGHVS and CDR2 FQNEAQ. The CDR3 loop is CASSSAGGPMGNEQFF. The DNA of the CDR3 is TGTGCCAGCAGCTCCGCCGGAGGGCCAATGGGCAATGAGCAGTTCTTC.

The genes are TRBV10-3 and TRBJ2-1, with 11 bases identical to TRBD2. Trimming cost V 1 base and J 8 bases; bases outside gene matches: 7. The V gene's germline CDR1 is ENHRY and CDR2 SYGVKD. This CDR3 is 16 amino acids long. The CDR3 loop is CAISEFTSGRRDEQFF. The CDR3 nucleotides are TGTGCCATCAGTGAGTTCACTAGCGGGAGAAGGGATGAGCAGTTCTTC.

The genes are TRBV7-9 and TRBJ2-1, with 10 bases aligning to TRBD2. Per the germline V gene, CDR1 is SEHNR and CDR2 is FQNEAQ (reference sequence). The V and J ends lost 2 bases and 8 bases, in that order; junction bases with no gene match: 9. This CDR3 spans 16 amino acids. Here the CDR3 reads CASSLLAGASRDEQFF. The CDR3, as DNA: TGTGCCAGCAGCTTACTAGCGGGAGCCTCCAGGGATGAGCAGTTCTTC.

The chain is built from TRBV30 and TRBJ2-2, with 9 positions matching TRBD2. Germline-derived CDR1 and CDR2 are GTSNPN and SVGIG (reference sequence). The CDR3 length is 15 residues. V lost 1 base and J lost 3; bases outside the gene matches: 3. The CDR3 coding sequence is TGTGCCTGGAGTGCCCTAGCGGGGTACACCGGGGAGCTGTTTTTT. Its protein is CAWSALAGYTGELFF.

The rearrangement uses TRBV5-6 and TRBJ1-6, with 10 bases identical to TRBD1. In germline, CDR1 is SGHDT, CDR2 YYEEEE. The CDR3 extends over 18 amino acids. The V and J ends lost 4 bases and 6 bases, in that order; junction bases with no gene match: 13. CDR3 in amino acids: CASSENVDRGRINSPLHF. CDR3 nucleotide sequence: TGTGCCAGCAGCGAGAACGTAGACAGGGGGCGGATTAATTCACCCCTCCACTTT.

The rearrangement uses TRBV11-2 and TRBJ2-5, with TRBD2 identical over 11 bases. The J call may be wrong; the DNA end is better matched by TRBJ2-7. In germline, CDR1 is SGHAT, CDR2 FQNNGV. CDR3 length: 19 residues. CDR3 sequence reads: CASSFPQTFTSGSIDEQYF. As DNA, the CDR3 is TGTGCCAGCAGCTTTCCCCAAACGTTCACTAGCGGGAGCATCGACGAGCAGTACTTC.

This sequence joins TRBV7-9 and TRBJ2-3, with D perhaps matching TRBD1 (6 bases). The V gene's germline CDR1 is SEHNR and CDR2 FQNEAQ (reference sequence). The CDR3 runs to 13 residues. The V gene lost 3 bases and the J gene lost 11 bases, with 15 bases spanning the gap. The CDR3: CASSFVGGPGQYF. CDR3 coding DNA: TGTGCCAGCAGCTTTGTTGGGGGCCCCGGGCAGTATTTT.

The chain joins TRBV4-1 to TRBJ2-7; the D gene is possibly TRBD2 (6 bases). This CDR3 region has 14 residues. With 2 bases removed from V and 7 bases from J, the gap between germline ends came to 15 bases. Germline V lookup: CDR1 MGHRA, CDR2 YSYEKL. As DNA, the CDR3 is TGCGCCAGCAGCCAAAGCTACCCGGGAGTAGAGCAGTACTTC. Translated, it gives CASSQSYPGVEQYF.